This TCR beta chain was sequenced for a study of shared clonotypes between healthy human individuals. The overall study: The donor pool was made up of two women and three men aged 18 to 49. Study-wide points: Sampling involved blood alone; tissue repertoires likely differ. Inspection by rarefaction showed sorted-subset sequencing to be incomplete despite large depth.

The CDR3 covers 12 residues. Germline-derived CDR1 and CDR2 are SEHNR and FQNEAQ (reference sequence). V lost 3 bases and J 6 bases, leaving 5 bases between the germline ends. Concerning this clone: What it binds is not known. Other DNA sequences in this sample translate to the same CDR3.

Clones were sequenced by immunoSEQ multiplex PCR, and TCRdb holds only the in-frame ones, with some missing. Of 950,000 to 1,100,000 clones in the sample, around 78% were seen once. This sequence originates from a young man in good health. Some clones in this sample may be carry-over from other donors' samples. The sample comprised memory CD4+ T cells from PBMCs. The subset denotes: CD45RA-negative fraction. The gene calls are TRBV7-9 and TRBJ2-2; the D is unclear. For the CDR3, the DNA is TGTGCCAGCAGCTTTGGTTCCGGGGAGCTGTTTTTT. Amino acids: CASSFGSGELFF.